The clone carrying this T cell receptor beta chain was counted once. This sample stems from a study of metastatic and nonmetastatic thyroid tumors. Study as a whole: Peripheral blood and tumor or nodule samples from malignant and benign thyroid patients were compared.

TCRdb called clones again from the PCR reads with MiXCR. The repertoire holds roughly 7,000 clones, with roughly 32% as singletons. Trimming removed 3 bases from V and 9 bases from J, with 12 bases in between. The CDR3 runs 12 residues. Germline V CDR1 and CDR2: DFQATT, SNEGSKA (reference sequence). All patients reached thyroid surgery having received no treatment beforehand. Material: adjacent normal tissue. V gene TRBV20-1 combines with J gene TRBJ2-1; no reliable D call. The clonotype was recovered from a female donor with papillary thyroid cancer or a benign thyroid nodule (not recorded which). Some clones in this sample may be carry-over from other donors' samples. The CDR3: CSARVESAEQFF. Here the CDR3 DNA reads TGCAGTGCTAGGGTCGAGAGTGCTGAGCAGTTCTTC.